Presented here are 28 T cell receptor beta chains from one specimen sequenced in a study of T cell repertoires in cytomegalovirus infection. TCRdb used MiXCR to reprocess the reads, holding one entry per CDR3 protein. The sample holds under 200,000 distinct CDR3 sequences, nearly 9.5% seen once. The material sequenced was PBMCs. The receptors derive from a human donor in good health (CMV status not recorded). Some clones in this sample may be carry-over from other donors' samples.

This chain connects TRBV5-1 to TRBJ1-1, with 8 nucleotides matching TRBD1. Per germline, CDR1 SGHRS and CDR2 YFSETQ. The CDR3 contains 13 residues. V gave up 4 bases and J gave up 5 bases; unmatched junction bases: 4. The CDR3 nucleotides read TGCGCCAGCAGCGAGACAGGGGAGACTGAAGCTTTCTTT. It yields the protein CASSETGETEAFF.

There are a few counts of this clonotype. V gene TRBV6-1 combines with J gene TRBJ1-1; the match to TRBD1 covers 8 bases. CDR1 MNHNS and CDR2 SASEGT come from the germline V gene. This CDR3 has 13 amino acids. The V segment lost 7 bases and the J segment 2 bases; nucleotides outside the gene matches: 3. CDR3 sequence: CASTDRANTEAFF. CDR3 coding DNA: TGTGCCAGCACGGACAGGGCCAACACTGAAGCTTTCTTT.

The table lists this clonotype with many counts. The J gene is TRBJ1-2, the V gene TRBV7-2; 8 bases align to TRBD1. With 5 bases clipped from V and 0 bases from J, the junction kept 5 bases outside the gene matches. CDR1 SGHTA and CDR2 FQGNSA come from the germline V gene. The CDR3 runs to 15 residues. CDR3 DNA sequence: TGTGCCAGCAGCGCAGGACAGGGCCCTAACTATGGCTACACCTTC. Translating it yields CASSAGQGPNYGYTF.

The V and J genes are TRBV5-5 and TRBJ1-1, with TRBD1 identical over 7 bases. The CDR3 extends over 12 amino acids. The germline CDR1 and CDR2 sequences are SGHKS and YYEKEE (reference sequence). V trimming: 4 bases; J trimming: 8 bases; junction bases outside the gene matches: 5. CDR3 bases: TGTGCCAGCAGCGGACTGGACAGGGAAGCTTTCTTT. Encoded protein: CASSGLDREAFF. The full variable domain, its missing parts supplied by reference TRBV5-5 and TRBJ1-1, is DAGVTQSPTHLIKTRGQQVTLRCSPISGHKSVSWYQQVLGQGPQFIFQYYEKEERGRGNFPDRFSARQFPNYSSELNVNALLLGDSALYLCASSGLDREAFFGQGTRLTVV.

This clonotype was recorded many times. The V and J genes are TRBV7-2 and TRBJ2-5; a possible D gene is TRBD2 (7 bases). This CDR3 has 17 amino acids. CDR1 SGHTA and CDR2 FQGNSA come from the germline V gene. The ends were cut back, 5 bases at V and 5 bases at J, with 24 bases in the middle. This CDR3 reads CASSPGGRGAVGETQYF. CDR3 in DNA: TGTGCCAGCAGCCCGGGGGGTCGGGGGGCGGTCGGGGAGACCCAGTACTTC.

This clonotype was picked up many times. The CDR3 DNA sequence: TGTGCCACCGAGGTGAACAACGTGGGTTCAACCGGGGAGCTGTTTTTT. Its translation: CATEVNNVGSTGELFF. The rearrangement links TRBV15 to TRBJ2-2; no clear D gene. The CDR3 extends over 16 amino acids. Per the germline V gene, CDR1 is LNHNV and CDR2 is YYDKDF (reference sequence). Trimming pared 8 bases from V and 5 bases from J, leaving 21 bases between.

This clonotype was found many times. The CDR3 protein is CASSQDGKTEQFF. In nucleotides, the CDR3 is TGTGCCAGCAGCCAAGATGGAAAGACTGAGCAGTTCTTC. The chain is built from TRBV4-2 and TRBJ2-1; D is undetermined. Germline CDR1 is LGHNA and CDR2 is YNFKEQ. With 0 bases removed from V and 9 bases from J, the gap between germline ends came to 9 bases. The CDR3 length is 13 residues.

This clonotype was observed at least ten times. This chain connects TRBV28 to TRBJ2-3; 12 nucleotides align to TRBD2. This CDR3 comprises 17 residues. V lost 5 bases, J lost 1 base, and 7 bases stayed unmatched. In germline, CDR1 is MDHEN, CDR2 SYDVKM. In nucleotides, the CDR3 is TGTGCCAGCAGTCCTAGCGGGGGGGGGTTCGGCACAGATACGCAGTATTTT. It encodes CASSPSGGGFGTDTQYF.

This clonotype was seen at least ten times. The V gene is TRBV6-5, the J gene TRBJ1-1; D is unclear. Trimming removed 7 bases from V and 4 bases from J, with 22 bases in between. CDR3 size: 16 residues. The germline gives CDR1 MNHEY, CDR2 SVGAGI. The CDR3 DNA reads TGTGCCAGCAAAACCTTGGCGGGGTTAGATGGCACTGAAGCTTTCTTT. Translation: CASKTLAGLDGTEAFF.

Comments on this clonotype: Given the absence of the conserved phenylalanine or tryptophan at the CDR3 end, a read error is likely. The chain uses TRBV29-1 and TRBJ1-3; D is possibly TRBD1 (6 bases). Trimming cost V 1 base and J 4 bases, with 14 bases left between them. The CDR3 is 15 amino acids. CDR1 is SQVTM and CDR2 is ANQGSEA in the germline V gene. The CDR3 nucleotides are TGCAGCGTTGAAGCGTTCAGGGGTCTGGGAAACACCATATATCTT. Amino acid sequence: CSVEAFRGLGNTIYL.

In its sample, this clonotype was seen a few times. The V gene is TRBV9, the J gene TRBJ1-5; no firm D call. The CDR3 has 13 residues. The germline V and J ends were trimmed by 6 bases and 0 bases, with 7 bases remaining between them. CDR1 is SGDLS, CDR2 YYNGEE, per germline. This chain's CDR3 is CASIQYSNQPQHF. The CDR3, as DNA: TGTGCCAGCATCCAGTATAGCAATCAGCCCCAGCATTTT.

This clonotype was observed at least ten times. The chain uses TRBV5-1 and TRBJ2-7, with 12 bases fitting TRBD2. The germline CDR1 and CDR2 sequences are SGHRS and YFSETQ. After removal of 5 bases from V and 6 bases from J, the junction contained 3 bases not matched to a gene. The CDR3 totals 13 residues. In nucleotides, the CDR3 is TGCGCCAGCAGGACTAGCGGGAGTGGCGAGCAGTACTTC. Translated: CASRTSGSGEQYF. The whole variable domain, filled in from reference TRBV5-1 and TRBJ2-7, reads KAGVTQTPRYLIKTRGQQVTLSCSPISGHRSVSWYQQTPGQGLQFLFEYFSETQRNKGNFPGRFSGRQFSNSRSEMNVSTLELGDSALYLCASRTSGSGEQYFGPGTRLTVT.

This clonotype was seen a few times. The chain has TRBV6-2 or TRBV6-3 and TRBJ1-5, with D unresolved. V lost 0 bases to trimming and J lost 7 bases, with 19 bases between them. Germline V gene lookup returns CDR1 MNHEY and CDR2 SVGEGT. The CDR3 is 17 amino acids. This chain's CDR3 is CASSYSLGEGFEQPQHF. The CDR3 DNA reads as TGTGCCAGCAGTTACTCGTTAGGCGAAGGGTTTGAACAGCCCCAGCATTTT.

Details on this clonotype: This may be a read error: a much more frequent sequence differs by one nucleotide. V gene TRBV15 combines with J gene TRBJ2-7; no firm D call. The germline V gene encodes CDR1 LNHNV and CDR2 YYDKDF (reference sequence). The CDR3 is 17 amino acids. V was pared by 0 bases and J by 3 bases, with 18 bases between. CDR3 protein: CATSREPAMGFRYEQYF. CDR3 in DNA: TGTGCCACCAGCAGAGAACCCGCCATGGGTTTTCGCTACGAGCAGTACTTC.

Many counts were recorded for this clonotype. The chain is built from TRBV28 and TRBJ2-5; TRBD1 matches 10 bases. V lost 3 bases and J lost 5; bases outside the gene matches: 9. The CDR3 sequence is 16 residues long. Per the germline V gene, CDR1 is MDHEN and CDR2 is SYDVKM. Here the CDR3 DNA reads TGTGCCAGCAGTTTGACCGGGACAGGGGTTCCGGAGACCCAGTACTTC. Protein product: CASSLTGTGVPETQYF.

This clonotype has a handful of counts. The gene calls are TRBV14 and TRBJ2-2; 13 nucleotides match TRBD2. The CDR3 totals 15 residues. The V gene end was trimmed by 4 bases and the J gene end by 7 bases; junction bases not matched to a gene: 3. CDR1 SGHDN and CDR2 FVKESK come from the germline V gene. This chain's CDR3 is CASSRGLAGVGELFF. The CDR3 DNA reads TGTGCCAGCAGCCGCGGACTAGCGGGAGTCGGGGAGCTGTTTTTT.

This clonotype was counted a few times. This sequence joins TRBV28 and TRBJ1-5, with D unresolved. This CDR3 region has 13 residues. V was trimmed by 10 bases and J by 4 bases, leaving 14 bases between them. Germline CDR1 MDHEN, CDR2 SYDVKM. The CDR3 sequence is CATSSRGNQPQHF. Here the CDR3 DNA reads TGTGCCACGAGCTCGCGTGGAAATCAGCCCCAGCATTTT.

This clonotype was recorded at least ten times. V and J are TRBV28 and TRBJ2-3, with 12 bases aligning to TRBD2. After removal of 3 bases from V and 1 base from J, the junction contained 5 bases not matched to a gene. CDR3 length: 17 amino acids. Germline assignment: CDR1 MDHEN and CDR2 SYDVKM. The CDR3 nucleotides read TGTGCCAGCAGTTTGGGGACTAGCGGGCTGCGCACAGATACGCAGTATTTT. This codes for CASSLGTSGLRTDTQYF.

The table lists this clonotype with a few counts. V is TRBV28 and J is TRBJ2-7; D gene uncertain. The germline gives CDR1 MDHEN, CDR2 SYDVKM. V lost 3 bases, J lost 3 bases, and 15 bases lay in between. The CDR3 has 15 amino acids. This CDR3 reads CASSLEPLGNYEQYF. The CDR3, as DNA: TGTGCCAGCAGTTTGGAACCTTTGGGAAACTACGAGCAGTACTTC.

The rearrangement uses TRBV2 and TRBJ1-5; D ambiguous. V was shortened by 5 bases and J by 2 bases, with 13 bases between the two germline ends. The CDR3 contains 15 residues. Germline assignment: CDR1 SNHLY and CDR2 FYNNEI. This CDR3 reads CASSPTFAGNQPQHF. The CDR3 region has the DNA TGTGCCAGCAGTCCGACCTTCGCGGGCAATCAGCCCCAGCATTTT.

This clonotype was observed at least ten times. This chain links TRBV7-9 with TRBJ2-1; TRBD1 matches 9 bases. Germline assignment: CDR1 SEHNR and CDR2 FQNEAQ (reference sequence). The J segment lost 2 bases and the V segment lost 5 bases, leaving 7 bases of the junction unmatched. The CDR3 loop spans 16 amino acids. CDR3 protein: CASSLTGQGPYNEQFF. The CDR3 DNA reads TGTGCCAGCAGCCTTACCGGACAGGGGCCCTACAATGAGCAGTTCTTC.

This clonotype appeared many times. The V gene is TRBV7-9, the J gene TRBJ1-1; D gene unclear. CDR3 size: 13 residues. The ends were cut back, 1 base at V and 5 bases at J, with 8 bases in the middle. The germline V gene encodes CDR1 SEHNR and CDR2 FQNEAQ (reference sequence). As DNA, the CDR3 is TGTGCCAGCAGCTTAGATCGGGTGACTGAAGCTTTCTTT. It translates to CASSLDRVTEAFF. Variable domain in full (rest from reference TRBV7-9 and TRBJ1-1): DTGVSQNPRHKITKRGQNVTFRCDPISEHNRLYWYRQTLGQGPEFLTYFQNEAQLEKSRLLSDRFSAERPKGSFSTLEIQRTEQGDSAMYLCASSLDRVTEAFFGQGTRLTVV.

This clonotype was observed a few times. The CDR3 DNA reads as TGTGCCTGGAGTGTAAAAAAAGACAGCTCGAAGAACACTGAAGCTTTCTTT. Amino acid sequence: CAWSVKKDSSKNTEAFF. This chain connects TRBV30 to TRBJ1-1; D may be TRBD1 (5 bases). The V end lost 0 bases, the J end lost 1 base, and 18 bases lay between the germline ends. Germline CDR1 GTSNPN, CDR2 SVGIG (reference sequence). The CDR3 spans 17 residues.

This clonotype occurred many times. CDR3 bases: TGTGCCAGCAGCCCACGGCCGGGGGTTCAAGAGACCCAGTACTTC. This translates into CASSPRPGVQETQYF. The V and J genes are TRBV7-6 and TRBJ2-5; D perhaps matches TRBD2 (6 bases). V was clipped by 5 bases and J by 2 bases, with 15 bases between them. The CDR3 length is 15 residues. Per the germline V gene, CDR1 is SGHVS and CDR2 is FNYEAQ.

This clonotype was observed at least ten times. DNA for the CDR3: TGTGCCAGCAGCCAGGACGACAGGGGTGAAGCTTTCTTT. Its protein product is CASSQDDRGEAFF. The V gene is TRBV14, the J gene TRBJ1-1; 8 nucleotides agree with TRBD1. Germline V CDR1 and CDR2: SGHDN, FVKESK. CDR3 length equals 13 residues. V gave up 3 bases and J gave up 7 bases; unmatched junction bases: 4.

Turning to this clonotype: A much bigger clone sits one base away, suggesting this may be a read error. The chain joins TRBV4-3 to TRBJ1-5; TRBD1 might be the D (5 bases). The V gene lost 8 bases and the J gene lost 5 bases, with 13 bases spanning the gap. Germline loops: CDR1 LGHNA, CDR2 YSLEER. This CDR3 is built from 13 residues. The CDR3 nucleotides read TGCGCCAGCGGCCTGACAGTCTATCAGCCCCAGCATTTT. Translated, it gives CASGLTVYQPQHF.

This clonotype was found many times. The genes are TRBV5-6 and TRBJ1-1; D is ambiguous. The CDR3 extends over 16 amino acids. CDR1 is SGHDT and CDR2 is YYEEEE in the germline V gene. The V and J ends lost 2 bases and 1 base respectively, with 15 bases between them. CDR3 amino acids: CASSFYVGVQNTEAFF. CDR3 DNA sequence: TGTGCCAGCAGCTTCTACGTTGGGGTCCAGAACACTGAAGCTTTCTTT. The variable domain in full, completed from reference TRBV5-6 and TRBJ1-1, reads DAGVTQSPTHLIKTRGQQVTLRCSPKSGHDTVSWYQQALGQGPQFIFQYYEEEERQRGNFPDRFSGHQFPNYSSELNVNALLLGDSALYLCASSFYVGVQNTEAFFGQGTRLTVV.

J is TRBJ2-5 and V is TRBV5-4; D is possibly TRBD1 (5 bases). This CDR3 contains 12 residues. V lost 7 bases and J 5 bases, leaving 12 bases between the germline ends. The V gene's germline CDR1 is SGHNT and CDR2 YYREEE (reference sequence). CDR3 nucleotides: TGTGCCAGCCGGACATCCGGGGAGACCCAGTACTTC. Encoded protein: CASRTSGETQYF.